The 28 T cell receptor beta chains below were found in one sample sequenced in a study of blood T cell repertoires in COVID-19. The method was immunoSEQ multiplex PCR; TCRdb's version includes in-frame clones alone and lacks a portion of them. This table has some 71,000 clones, 81% appearing once. The sample comprised peripheral blood. The receptors here all came from a woman in her 70s with acute or convalescent COVID-19.

The V gene is TRBV12-3 or TRBV12-4, the J gene TRBJ1-5; D is unclear. The CDR3 runs to 12 residues. The ends were cut back, 5 bases at V and 10 bases at J, with 12 bases in the middle. In nucleotides, the CDR3 is TGTGCCAGCAGTGGGCCCGCTATTCCCCAGCATTTT. Protein sequence: CASSGPAIPQHF.

The chain recombines TRBV4-3 with TRBJ1-2; D might be TRBD1 (5 bases). Germline CDR1 is LGHNA and CDR2 is YSLEER. The CDR3 spans 13 residues. V lost 2 bases, J lost 7 bases, and 11 bases lay in between. The CDR3 DNA is TGCGCCAGCAGCCAACCCGGGCAGGGTGGCTACACCTTC. Its protein product is CASSQPGQGGYTF.

This chain links TRBV7-3 with TRBJ2-5; 8 bases fit TRBD2. The germline V gene encodes CDR1 SGHTA and CDR2 FQGTGA. With 5 bases clipped from V and 5 bases from J, the junction kept 10 bases outside the gene matches. This CDR3 is built from 15 residues. CDR3: CASSVSAGAGETQYF. CDR3 coding DNA: TGTGCCAGCAGCGTTTCAGCGGGAGCGGGGGAGACCCAGTACTTC.

This clone was picked up many times. J is TRBJ2-7 and V is TRBV3-1 (or the pseudogene TRBV3-2), with D unclear. Germline loops: CDR1 LGHDT, CDR2 YNNKEL (reference sequence). The CDR3 covers 13 residues. V dropped 4 bases and J dropped 3 bases, with 10 bases sitting between them. The CDR3 spells CASSRSNSYEQYF. CDR3 in DNA: TGTGCCAGCAGCCGCTCAAACAGCTACGAGCAGTACTTC.

This clone was counted between two and nine times. J is TRBJ2-1 and V is TRBV4-1, with 12 bases that match TRBD2. CDR1 and CDR2 from the germline V gene are MGHRA and YSYEKL. This CDR3 is built from 20 residues. The junction had 13 bases not matched to a gene; V was cut back by 4 bases and J by 0 bases. The chain's CDR3 is CASSPSGSGTSGPSYNEQFF. For the CDR3, the DNA is TGCGCCAGCAGCCCGAGCGGCTCCGGGACTAGCGGGCCCTCCTACAATGAGCAGTTCTTC.

This clone occurred a few times. The chain joins TRBV19 to TRBJ1-1; perhaps TRBD1 as D (6 bases). Germline CDR1 and CDR2: LNHDA and SQIVND (reference sequence). This CDR3 has 14 amino acids. V was shortened by 9 bases and J by 0 bases, with 14 bases between the two germline ends. The CDR3 region is CASEKRGMNTEAFF. Written as DNA, the CDR3 is TGTGCCAGCGAAAAAAGGGGGATGAACACTGAAGCTTTCTTT. The whole variable domain, remainder taken from reference TRBV19 and TRBJ1-1, is DGGITQSPKYLFRKEGQNVTLSCEQNLNHDAMYWYRQDPGQGLRLIYYSQIVNDFQKGDIAEGYSVSREKKESFPLTVTSAQKNPTAFYLCASEKRGMNTEAFFGQGTRLTVV.

This chain links TRBV6-5 with TRBJ2-1; 7 nucleotides agree with TRBD1. With V trimmed by 2 bases and J by 5 bases, 9 bases remained unmatched. This CDR3 has 16 amino acids. The V gene's germline CDR1 is MNHEY and CDR2 SVGAGI. For the CDR3, the DNA is TGTGCCAGCAGTTACCCGACCTATGGGACAGACAATGAGCAGTTCTTC. Its translation is CASSYPTYGTDNEQFF.

About this clone itself: In this CDR3 the conserved last residue, phenylalanine or tryptophan, is missing, so a read error is likely. Because the CDR3's place on the DNA is in doubt, the DNA is left out and the CDR3 is given as listed by TCRdb. The rearrangement uses TRBV5-4 and TRBJ2-3; the listed D gene, TRBD2, was not tested against the DNA. Germline lookup yields CDR1 SGHNT and CDR2 YYREEE (reference sequence). The CDR3 extends over 12 residues, inclusive of both ends. Here the CDR3 reads CASSLDSFLFSP.

The chain combines TRBV27 with TRBJ1-3; 7 bases match TRBD1. V gave up 6 bases and J gave up 1 base; unmatched junction bases: 3. This CDR3 contains 14 residues. CDR1 and CDR2 from the germline V gene are MNHEY and SMNVEV (reference sequence). The CDR3 here is CASRGGLSGNTIYF. The CDR3 DNA follows: TGTGCCAGCAGAGGGGGCTTATCTGGAAACACCATATATTTT.

This chain uses TRBV27 with TRBJ1-1; 8 nucleotides agree with TRBD1. Germline CDR1 MNHEY, CDR2 SMNVEV (reference sequence). This CDR3 comprises 14 residues. V lost 5 bases, J lost 10 bases, and 12 bases stayed unmatched. CDR3 DNA: TGTGCCAGCAGTCCGGCCGGCAGGGGGCTACGAGCTTTCTTT. It encodes CASSPAGRGLRAFF.

This chain uses TRBV5-1 with TRBJ1-1, with a tentative D call TRBD1 (5 bases). This CDR3 is 14 amino acids long. V shed 0 bases and J shed 1 base, with 7 bases lying between them. CDR1 is SGHRS, CDR2 YFSETQ, per germline. CDR3 protein: CASSLGQRNTEAFF. CDR3 coding DNA: TGCGCCAGCAGCTTGGGACAGAGGAACACTGAAGCTTTCTTT.

This chain uses TRBV5-4 with TRBJ1-6, with a possible D match to TRBD1 (6 bases). V was cut by 5 bases and J by 10 bases, with 22 bases left in between. Germline CDR1 reads SGHNT; CDR2 reads YYREEE (reference sequence). The CDR3 sequence is 16 residues long. The CDR3 DNA is TGTGCCAGCAGTGGGGGGGGCCCCACGGGGTACTCACCCCTCCACTTT. As protein: CASSGGGPTGYSPLHF.

The CDR3 DNA reads TGTGCCAGCAGCTTGTCTCGCGGCACTAACTATGGCTACACCTTC. Translating gives CASSLSRGTNYGYTF. The chain employs TRBV5-4 and TRBJ1-2; D ambiguous. Trimming removed 1 base at V and 0 bases at J, with 10 bases between. This CDR3 comprises 15 residues. Germline V gene data show CDR1 as SGHNT and CDR2 as YYREEE (reference sequence). The full variable domain, in which reference TRBV5-4 and TRBJ1-2 provide the parts outside the CDR3, is ETGVTQSPTHLIKTRGQQVTLRCSSQSGHNTVSWYQQALGQGPQFIFQYYREEENGRGNFPPRFSGLQFPNYSSELNVNALELDDSALYLCASSLSRGTNYGYTFGSGTRLTVV.

Only a few counts were recorded for this clone. The rearrangement uses TRBV7-9 and TRBJ1-1, with TRBD1 identical over 7 bases. The CDR3 loop spans 13 amino acids. Unmatched junction bases numbered 0, after V lost 5 bases and J lost 0 bases. The germline CDR1 and CDR2 sequences are SEHNR and FQNEAQ (reference sequence). CDR3 sequence (DNA): TGTGCCAGCAGCGGACAGGTGAACACTGAAGCTTTCTTT. This translates into CASSGQVNTEAFF.

The chain has TRBV11-3 and TRBJ2-3; 8 positions agree with TRBD2. There are 15 residues in the CDR3. CDR1 and CDR2 (germline): SGHNT, YENEEA. The junction had 10 bases not matched to a gene; V was cut back by 3 bases and J by 8 bases. This chain's CDR3 is CASSFSGGAEVTQYF. The DNA for the CDR3 is TGTGCCAGCAGCTTCTCGGGGGGGGCCGAGGTTACGCAGTATTTT.

The chain uses TRBV18 and TRBJ1-6; possibly TRBD1 for D (6 bases). V lost 5 bases and J lost 8, with 16 bases in between. The germline CDR1 and CDR2 sequences are KGHSH and LQKENI. The CDR3 is 15 residues long. The CDR3 region has the DNA TGTGCCAGCTCATCCCAGACAGGCGGCGATTCACCCCTCCACTTT. Its protein is CASSSQTGGDSPLHF.

The V gene is TRBV7-3, the J gene TRBJ2-3; TRBD2 matches 8 bases. The CDR3 length is 17 residues. J was trimmed by 6 bases and V by 5 bases; bases with no gene match: 16. The germline V gene encodes CDR1 SGHTA and CDR2 FQGTGA. The chain's CDR3 is CASSPRHGTSKGDTQYF. The DNA for the CDR3 is TGTGCCAGCAGCCCAAGGCATGGGACTAGTAAAGGGGATACGCAGTATTTT.

The V call is TRBV7-2, the J call TRBJ1-5, with TRBD1 matching over 8 bases. The CDR3 has 13 amino acids. V lost 5 bases, J lost 6 bases, and 3 bases stayed unmatched. Germline values: CDR1 SGHTA, CDR2 FQGNSA. For the CDR3, the DNA is TGTGCCAGCAGCGTAGACAGGGGTCAGCCCCAGCATTTT. It yields the protein CASSVDRGQPQHF.

The chain links TRBV20-1 to TRBJ1-1, with 7 bases identical to TRBD1. CDR1 and CDR2 from the germline V gene are DFQATT and SNEGSKA (reference sequence). The CDR3 is made up of 12 amino acids. The trim removed 3 bases at V and 10 bases at J, leaving 8 bases unmatched. The CDR3 sequence: CSASPGDSRAFF. DNA of the CDR3: TGCAGTGCTAGTCCTGGGGACAGTCGAGCTTTCTTT.

In its sample, this clone was seen a few times. The CDR3 DNA is TGTGCCAGCAGTTACGGACAGGGTGGAAACACCATATATTTT. Translating it yields CASSYGQGGNTIYF. The chain uses TRBV6-6 and TRBJ1-3, with 8 bases fitting TRBD1. The CDR3 consists of 14 residues. The trim removed 2 bases at V and 3 bases at J, leaving 0 bases unmatched. Germline assignment: CDR1 MNHNY and CDR2 SVGAGI (reference sequence).

J is TRBJ2-2 and V is TRBV7-3; TRBD2 matches 8 bases. Germline V gene sequence: CDR1 SGHTA, CDR2 FQGTGA. Trimming took 10 bases from V and 5 from J; bases not matched to a gene: 9. The CDR3 loop spans 14 amino acids. As DNA, the CDR3 is TGTGCCACCCGGGGGGGTGGTGAGACCGGGGAGCTGTTTTTT. This gives the protein CATRGGGETGELFF.

This clone was observed a few times. J is TRBJ1-2 and V is TRBV6-6; a weak D match, TRBD1 (6 bases). Looked up from germline, CDR1 is MNHNY and CDR2 is SVGAGI (reference sequence). Trimming cost V 4 bases and J 5 bases, with 14 bases left between them. CDR3 length equals 14 residues. This CDR3 reads CASSSIPDSYGYTF. The CDR3 DNA is TGTGCCAGCAGTTCCATACCGGACAGTTATGGCTACACCTTC.

The rearrangement uses TRBV6-5 and TRBJ2-1; 9 nucleotides agree with TRBD2. In germline, CDR1 is MNHEY, CDR2 SVGAGI. V shed 0 bases and J 8 bases; nucleotides not matched to a gene: 8. The CDR3 is 16 residues long. CDR3 in DNA: TGTGCCAGCAGTTACTCCGGTCTAGCGGGGAGGGATGAGCAGTTCTTC. Translating it yields CASSYSGLAGRDEQFF.

The DNA for the CDR3 is TGTGCCAGCAGCCAAGAGGGACCAGCGGGAGGGCCAGATACGCAGTATTTT. It is translated as CASSQEGPAGGPDTQYF. The rearrangement uses TRBV3-1 (or the pseudogene TRBV3-2) and TRBJ2-3; 10 bases map to TRBD2. The CDR3 extends over 17 amino acids. Trimming removed 0 bases from V and 4 bases from J; junction bases left unmatched: 7. Germline-derived CDR1 and CDR2 are LGHDT and YNNKEL (reference sequence).

This clone came up a few times. The chain is built from TRBV7-9 and TRBJ1-5; no clear D gene. The CDR3 consists of 15 residues. Germline CDR1 SEHNR, CDR2 FQNEAQ (reference sequence). V was trimmed by 8 bases and J by 7 bases, leaving 21 bases between them. The CDR3: CASCGNGAGGQPQHF. CDR3 sequence (DNA): TGTGCCAGCTGCGGGAATGGCGCCGGAGGACAGCCCCAGCATTTT.

The chain joins TRBV25-1 to TRBJ1-4, with D uncertain. Germline CDR1 MGHDK, CDR2 SYGVNS. The germline V and J ends were trimmed by 8 bases and 11 bases, with 12 bases remaining between them. The CDR3 extends over 11 amino acids. CDR3 DNA: TGTGCCAGCGGGCTCAGCGGTAAACTGTTTTTT. Translation: CASGLSGKLFF.

The chain couples TRBV18 to TRBJ2-6, with 8 positions matching TRBD1. From germline, CDR1 is KGHSH and CDR2 LQKENI. After removal of 2 bases from V and 2 bases from J, the junction contained 5 bases not matched to a gene. This CDR3 is built from 17 residues. This CDR3 reads CASSPGDRLPGANVLTF. In DNA form, the CDR3 reads TGTGCCAGCTCACCAGGGGACAGGTTGCCTGGGGCCAACGTCCTGACTTTC.

V usage is TRBV30 and J usage is TRBJ1-1; tentative D call: TRBD1 (5 bases). This CDR3 has 14 residues. Germline lookup yields CDR1 GTSNPN and CDR2 SVGIG (reference sequence). V was clipped by 5 bases and J by 2 bases, with 15 bases between them. The CDR3 protein is CAWGAGRPNTEAFF. CDR3 coding DNA: TGTGCCTGGGGCGCGGGACGGCCAAACACTGAAGCTTTCTTT.